This T cell receptor beta chain comes out of a study of T cell responses to AZD1222 COVID-19 vaccine. The overall study: Second doses that came at about 4 or about 12 weeks were put together.

Per the germline V gene, CDR1 is SGHTA and CDR2 is FQGNSA. The CDR3 runs 13 residues. V was clipped by 4 bases and J by 3 bases, with 7 bases between them. The table came from immunoSEQ multiplex PCR; TCRdb's copy has only in-frame clones and leaves some out. The sample yields 90,000 to 150,000 clones, approximately 85% seen once. The genes are TRBV7-2 and TRBJ1-5; D is ambiguous. This sequence was found in an adult in good health. The source was peripheral blood, collected on day 0 of AZD1222 vaccination. CDR3 amino acids: CASSSDANQPQHF. The DNA for the CDR3 is TGTGCCAGCAGCTCGGACGCCAATCAGCCCCAGCATTTT.